This TCR beta chain was captured by sequencing in a study of T cell responses to AZD1222 COVID-19 vaccine. Study results and limitations: Possibly, clonal diversity was underestimated; donors were largely white British and included more females. Baseline serology detected seropositivity in only six AZD1222 recipients.

Notes on this clone: What it binds is not known.

With 10 bases removed from V and 3 bases from J, the gap between germline ends came to 22 bases. The CDR3 consists of 15 residues. Germline V lookup: CDR1 SNHLY, CDR2 FYNNEI. The data were produced by immunoSEQ multiplex PCR, yet TCRdb's version contains in-frame clones alone and is incomplete. This sample carries about 140,000 clones, 85% to 95% of them seen once, and the ten largest clones take around 6.5%. Sample: peripheral blood, taken 28 days after the second AZD1222 dose. The gene calls are TRBV2 and TRBJ2-7, with D perhaps TRBD2 (7 bases). The TCR originated in an adult who received the AZD1222 COVID-19 vaccine. CDR3 sequence: CATKWEGGAYYEQYF. DNA for the CDR3: TGTGCCACCAAGTGGGAGGGGGGTGCCTACTACGAGCAGTACTTC.